Each of the 29 T cell receptor beta chains below was sequenced from the same sample in a study of T-cell memory formation after mild COVID-19. From the 5' RACE reads, TCRdb called clonotypes with MiXCR, one entry per CDR3 protein. Here the sample spans about 55,000 distinct CDR3 sequences, over 7.5% being singletons. The specimen sequenced was PBMCs or a T cell subset sorted from them (not recorded which). Every receptor here comes from a man aged 18-30 years who had mild COVID-19 (a few samples of this study predate the infection). Cell type and time point are not known.

This clonotype was detected a few times. The rearrangement uses TRBV5-1 and TRBJ1-4; no reliable D call. The germline V gene encodes CDR1 SGHRS and CDR2 YFSETQ. This CDR3 spans 15 amino acids. Trimming shortened V by 2 bases and J by 0 bases, and 8 bases separated the two germline ends. This CDR3 is CASSFLDATNEKLFF. The DNA of the CDR3 is TGCGCCAGCAGCTTCCTCGATGCAACTAATGAAAAACTGTTTTTT. Complete variable domain (other parts from reference TRBV5-1 and TRBJ1-4): KAGVTQTPRYLIKTRGQQVTLSCSPISGHRSVSWYQQTPGQGLQFLFEYFSETQRNKGNFPGRFSGRQFSNSRSEMNVSTLELGDSALYLCASSFLDATNEKLFFGSGTQLSVL.

The chain links TRBV7-9 to TRBJ2-3, with D perhaps TRBD1 (7 bases). The CDR3 has 15 amino acids. V lost 3 bases to trimming and J lost 4 bases, with 14 bases between them. Per germline, CDR1 SEHNR and CDR2 FQNEAQ (reference sequence). The CDR3 nucleotides read TGTGCCAGCAGCTTCGGTCAGGGGGGAGCAGATACGCAGTATTTT. It specifies CASSFGQGGADTQYF.

In this sample, this clonotype turned up many times. This chain links TRBV29-1 with TRBJ2-1; perhaps TRBD2 as D (6 bases). Per germline, CDR1 SQVTM and CDR2 ANQGSEA. V shed 4 bases and J shed 12 bases, with 13 bases lying between them. CDR3 length equals 11 residues. The CDR3 DNA sequence: TGCAGCGTTGGGTCTATGGGGGGGCAGTTCTTC. Encoded protein: CSVGSMGGQFF.

By sample fraction, this clonotype is medium-sized. The chain couples TRBV7-2 to TRBJ2-1, with TRBD2 matching over 10 bases. This CDR3 region has 15 residues. The V gene's germline CDR1 is SGHTA and CDR2 FQGNSA. V shed 2 bases, J shed 8 bases, and the junction held 6 bases outside the gene matches. The CDR3 sequence: CASSLSSGGLYEQFF. The DNA of the CDR3 is TGTGCCAGCAGCTTAAGTAGCGGGGGGCTGTATGAGCAGTTCTTC.

The genes are TRBV6-4 and TRBJ1-5, with D tentatively TRBD1 (6 bases). The CDR3 is 14 amino acids. The V and J ends lost 10 bases and 2 bases respectively, with 15 bases between them. The germline V gene encodes CDR1 MRHNA and CDR2 SNTAGT. The CDR3 nucleotides are TGTGCCACCGGGGGGCAGGACCGCAATCAGCCCCAGCATTTT. Translating it yields CATGGQDRNQPQHF.

This clonotype was seen more than once but under ten times. The chain has TRBV27 and TRBJ2-5; D possibly corresponds to TRBD2 (5 bases). V dropped 7 bases and J dropped 4 bases, with 16 bases sitting between them. The CDR3 runs 14 residues. Germline V CDR1 and CDR2: MNHEY, SMNVEV (reference sequence). The CDR3 region is CASKVTLGGETQYF. DNA for the CDR3: TGTGCCAGCAAGGTTACCCTAGGAGGAGAGACCCAGTACTTC.

This chain joins TRBV7-2 and TRBJ2-3; maybe TRBD2 (5 bases). Germline V CDR1 and CDR2: SGHTA, FQGNSA. This CDR3 region has 16 residues. The ends were cut back, 5 bases at V and 2 bases at J, with 17 bases in the middle. The CDR3 DNA follows: TGTGCCAGCAGCCCTGACCGGGGAGAGTCCACAGATACGCAGTATTTT. It is translated as CASSPDRGESTDTQYF.

This clonotype has at least ten counts. J is TRBJ2-3 and V is TRBV6-5; D is uncertain. Between the trimmed V and J ends, which lost 6 bases and 0 bases, there was a span of 16 bases. The CDR3 runs 16 residues. From germline, CDR1 is MNHEY and CDR2 SVGAGI. DNA of the CDR3: TGTGCCAGCAGCCCTATGACTTTAATTAGCACAGATACGCAGTATTTT. Amino acids: CASSPMTLISTDTQYF.

This clonotype was counted a few times. This chain uses TRBV5-1 with TRBJ2-2; 7 nucleotides line up with TRBD1. Germline CDR1 and CDR2: SGHRS and YFSETQ. Trimming cost V 7 bases and J 0 bases; bases outside gene matches: 3. The CDR3 is 14 residues long. The CDR3 nucleotides are TGCGCCAGCCGACAGGGTCCGAACACCGGGGAGCTGTTTTTT. This translates into CASRQGPNTGELFF.

This clonotype was detected only a few times. The rearrangement links TRBV7-6 to TRBJ1-6, with a possible D match to TRBD1 (5 bases). The V gene lost 4 bases and the J gene lost 10 bases, with 17 bases spanning the gap. CDR3 length: 15 residues. Germline CDR1 reads SGHVS; CDR2 reads FNYEAQ. The CDR3 nucleotides are TGTGCCAGCAGCTCGCGACAAGGGGTAGCATCACCCCTCCACTTT. This codes for CASSSRQGVASPLHF.

This clonotype was seen a few times. This sequence joins TRBV5-1 and TRBJ2-7; weak D call: TRBD2 (6 bases). Per the germline V gene, CDR1 is SGHRS and CDR2 is YFSETQ. The CDR3 covers 15 residues. Between the trimmed V and J ends, which lost 1 base and 1 base, there was a span of 12 bases. This CDR3 is CASSLPRGSSYEQYF. The CDR3 DNA sequence: TGCGCCAGCAGCTTGCCGCGGGGTTCATCCTACGAGCAGTACTTC.

This clonotype was seen more than once but under ten times. CDR3 sequence (DNA): TGTGCCAGCAGCTTCGAACAGGGTGGCAATGAGCAGTTCTTC. It is translated as CASSFEQGGNEQFF. The rearrangement uses TRBV7-9 and TRBJ2-1; D perhaps matches TRBD1 (6 bases). Trimming took 3 bases from V and 6 from J, leaving 12 bases between them. The CDR3 consists of 14 residues. The germline CDR1 and CDR2 sequences are SEHNR and FQNEAQ (reference sequence).

The CDR3 DNA reads as TGCGCCAGCAGCCAGGCCACCAGCGGGGGGTCCGCTGAGCAGTTCTTC. The encoded protein is CASSQATSGGSAEQFF. The V call is TRBV4-3, the J call TRBJ2-1; 9 bases match TRBD2. Per the germline V gene, CDR1 is LGHNA and CDR2 is YSLEER. With 3 bases clipped from V and 9 bases from J, the junction kept 12 bases outside the gene matches. The CDR3 totals 16 residues.

This clonotype appeared a few times. The V and J genes are TRBV5-1 and TRBJ2-7; D gene ambiguous. Between the trimmed V and J ends, which lost 4 bases and 3 bases, there was a span of 14 bases. CDR1 and CDR2 (germline): SGHRS, YFSETQ. There are 14 residues in the CDR3. CDR3 in DNA: TGCGCCAGCAGCCCCTCCGGAGTTAACTACGAGCAGTACGTC. Translation: CASSPSGVNYEQYV.

The CDR3 bases are TGTGCCAGCAGCCCCCTAGCGAACACCGGGGAGCTGTTTTTT. This encodes CASSPLANTGELFF. The rearrangement joins TRBV7-9 to TRBJ2-2; D uncertain. Trimming removed 5 bases from V and 0 bases from J, with 7 bases in between. Germline lookup yields CDR1 SEHNR and CDR2 FQNEAQ (reference sequence). The CDR3 totals 14 residues.

V gene TRBV10-3 combines with J gene TRBJ1-1; 7 bases are shared with TRBD1. With 5 bases clipped from V and 4 bases from J, the junction kept 10 bases outside the gene matches. The CDR3 has 15 amino acids. Germline values: CDR1 ENHRY, CDR2 SYGVKD. The CDR3 reads CAISSQTGLGTEAFF. In DNA, the CDR3 is TGTGCCATCAGTTCCCAGACAGGGTTAGGCACTGAAGCTTTCTTT.

This clonotype was seen a handful of times. The chain couples TRBV5-6 to TRBJ1-5; 9 bases match TRBD1. This CDR3 is built from 14 residues. Looked up from germline, CDR1 is SGHDT and CDR2 is YYEEEE. J was trimmed by 3 bases and V by 4 bases; bases with no gene match: 2. The CDR3 DNA reads TGTGCCAGCAGCGGGACAGGGCTCAATCAGCCCCAGCATTTT. Protein: CASSGTGLNQPQHF.

This clonotype was observed a few times. V usage is TRBV5-6 and J usage is TRBJ2-2; D unresolved. The CDR3 is 14 residues long. V dropped 4 bases and J dropped 4 bases, with 11 bases sitting between them. Germline CDR1 and CDR2: SGHDT and YYEEEE. The CDR3 region has the DNA TGTGCCAGCAGCCCGGAGTTGATCACCGGGGAGCTGTTTTTT. It is translated as CASSPELITGELFF.

This clonotype was counted only a few times. The rearrangement uses TRBV7-2 and TRBJ1-4; 7 positions match TRBD1. V trimming: 5 bases; J trimming: 12 bases; junction bases outside the gene matches: 12. CDR1 SGHTA and CDR2 FQGNSA come from the germline V gene. There are 14 residues in the CDR3. CDR3 protein: CASSPRKGAEELFF. CDR3 sequence (DNA): TGTGCCAGCAGCCCCCGAAAGGGGGCTGAGGAACTGTTTTTT.

This clonotype showed up just a few times. CDR3 sequence: CASSQVLAGGTYVQYF. DNA of the CDR3: TGCGCCAGCAGCCAAGTTCTAGCGGGGGGCACGTACGTTCAGTACTTC. The V and J genes are TRBV4-3 and TRBJ2-4, with 11 nucleotides matching TRBD2. Per the germline V gene, CDR1 is LGHNA and CDR2 is YSLEER. V lost 1 base to trimming and J lost 11 bases; unmatched junction nucleotides: 10. The length of the CDR3 is 16 residues.

The rearrangement links TRBV7-8 to TRBJ1-5; TRBD1 is a possible D gene (6 bases). Trimming left V 3 bases short and J 2 bases short, with 17 bases between. The CDR3 is made up of 17 amino acids. The germline V gene has CDR1 SGHVS and CDR2 FQNEAQ. CDR3 DNA: TGTGCCAGCAGCTTCAAAGACAGGCCCTTCGGCAATCAGCCCCAGCATTTT. Translation gives CASSFKDRPFGNQPQHF. The full variable domain, its missing parts supplied by reference TRBV7-8 and TRBJ1-5, is GAGVSQSPRYKVAKRGQDVALRCDPISGHVSLFWYQQALGQGPEFLTYFQNEAQLDKSGLPSDRFFAERPEGSVSTLKIQRTQQEDSAVYLCASSFKDRPFGNQPQHFGDGTRLSIL.

This clonotype was counted between two and nine times. The genes are TRBV7-2 and TRBJ1-1, with unresolved D. CDR1 is SGHTA, CDR2 FQGNSA, per germline. The CDR3 runs to 16 residues. V was cut by 2 bases and J by 0 bases, with 13 bases left in between. For the CDR3, the DNA is TGTGCCAGCAGCTTATTTGGGCTAGGGATGAACACTGAAGCTTTCTTT. Protein product: CASSLFGLGMNTEAFF. Full variable domain (remainder filled in from reference TRBV7-2 and TRBJ1-1): GAGVSQSPSNKVTEKGKDVELRCDPISGHTALYWYRQSLGQGLEFLIYFQGNSAPDKSGLPSDRFSAERTGGSVSTLTIQRTQQEDSAVYLCASSLFGLGMNTEAFFGQGTRLTVV.

This clonotype has more than one count but fewer than ten. The chain couples TRBV18 to TRBJ1-1, with D perhaps TRBD1 (6 bases). The germline V and J ends were trimmed by 4 bases and 1 base, with 16 bases remaining between them. Per the germline V gene, CDR1 is KGHSH and CDR2 is LQKENI. This CDR3 comprises 16 residues. Here the CDR3 DNA reads TGTGCCAGCTCACTATTAACGGGACACCCGAACACTGAAGCTTTCTTT. Translated, it gives CASSLLTGHPNTEAFF.

J is TRBJ2-5 and V is TRBV6-2 or TRBV6-3; D may be TRBD1 or TRBD2 (6 bases each). V was trimmed by 1 base and J by 7 bases, leaving 22 bases between them. The CDR3 runs 17 residues. Germline loops: CDR1 MNHEY, CDR2 SVGEGT. The chain's CDR3 is CASSYYRGGGTIRTQYF. As DNA, the CDR3 is TGTGCCAGCAGTTACTATCGAGGAGGGGGTACCATCAGGACCCAGTACTTC.

The chain couples TRBV7-8 to TRBJ1-1, with D perhaps TRBD1 (5 bases). CDR1 and CDR2 from the germline V gene are SGHVS and FQNEAQ. Trimming stripped 3 bases from V and 1 base from J, with 9 bases between. CDR3 length: 14 amino acids. CDR3 in DNA: TGTGCCAGCAGCTTTGGGGCGAGGAACACTGAAGCTTTCTTT. Translating it yields CASSFGARNTEAFF. The full variable domain, rest sourced from reference TRBV7-8 and TRBJ1-1, is GAGVSQSPRYKVAKRGQDVALRCDPISGHVSLFWYQQALGQGPEFLTYFQNEAQLDKSGLPSDRFFAERPEGSVSTLKIQRTQQEDSAVYLCASSFGARNTEAFFGQGTRLTVV.

The J gene is TRBJ1-2, the V gene TRBV4-1; 9 bases are a match to TRBD1. The germline CDR1 and CDR2 sequences are MGHRA and YSYEKL. This CDR3 spans 16 amino acids. Trimming cost V 1 base and J 13 bases; bases outside gene matches: 16. CDR3 coding DNA: TGCGCCAGCAGCCAAGGGTATCGGGGACAGGGCGAAGATTGCACCTTC. As protein: CASSQGYRGQGEDCTF.

The table lists this clonotype with many counts. Here the CDR3 reads CASSHGRANSPLHF. The CDR3 coding sequence is TGCGCCAGCAGCCATGGACGGGCAAATTCACCCCTCCACTTT. The chain links TRBV4-3 to TRBJ1-6; D not resolved. Germline-derived CDR1 and CDR2 are LGHNA and YSLEER. With 3 bases removed from V and 7 bases from J, the gap between germline ends came to 10 bases. This CDR3 is 14 amino acids long.

This clonotype was picked up a small number of times. The V and J genes are TRBV5-1 and TRBJ2-4, with a tentative D call TRBD1 (6 bases). The V end was cut by 8 bases, the J end by 8 bases, with 20 bases between. CDR1 SGHRS and CDR2 YFSETQ come from the germline V gene. The CDR3 is 14 amino acids. CDR3 loop: CASNLQGMSDIQYF. The CDR3 DNA reads TGCGCCAGTAACCTACAGGGAATGTCGGACATTCAGTACTTC. The full variable domain, with the rest looked up from reference TRBV5-1 and TRBJ2-4, is KAGVTQTPRYLIKTRGQQVTLSCSPISGHRSVSWYQQTPGQGLQFLFEYFSETQRNKGNFPGRFSGRQFSNSRSEMNVSTLELGDSALYLCASNLQGMSDIQYFGAGTRLSVL.

This clonotype was detected ten times or more. CDR3 sequence (DNA): TGTGCCAGCGGTCTAGGGAGCGGTCGCACAGATACGCAGTATTTT. Encoded protein: CASGLGSGRTDTQYF. The genes are TRBV7-9 and TRBJ2-3; D perhaps matches TRBD2 (5 bases). Trimming removed 8 bases from V and 1 base from J, with 16 bases in between. The CDR3 covers 15 residues. Germline CDR1 is SEHNR and CDR2 is FQNEAQ (reference sequence).